This passage covers 7 T cell receptor beta chains from one sample sequenced in a study of T cell repertoires in cytomegalovirus infection (dated by TCRdb to between 2019 and 2020). The sequencer was an Illumina HiSeq 1500. Using fastp trimming at Q25 and MiXCR clonotype assembly, TCRdb reanalyzed the public sequencing data and kept in-frame beta chains. For every CDR3 protein sequence, its rows merge into one entry that carries the most common genes and DNA. This sample lists fewer than 650,000 distinct CDR3 sequences; over 35% were detected once. The ten largest clones take up roughly 50% of the sample. In light of the paper, this sample's treatment or condition label describes: in vitro stimulation with specific CMV peptide epitopes to enrich CMV-specific T cells. The antigens of these receptors remain unknown. The sequencing here drew on cultured PBMCs, taken from culture after CMV antigen stimulation. The receptors originated from a human donor in good health (CMV status not recorded). Some clones in this sample may be carry-over from other donors' samples.

The chain uses TRBV5-4 and TRBJ2-2, with 8 bases matching TRBD2. The CDR3 has 14 amino acids. Germline V gene data show CDR1 as SGHNT and CDR2 as YYREEE (reference sequence). Losses at the gene ends were 4 bases for V and 6 bases for J; bases not matched to a gene: 5. The CDR3 sequence is CASSSPGLAGELFF. The DNA of the CDR3 is TGTGCCAGCAGCAGCCCGGGACTAGCCGGGGAGCTGTTTTTT.

This clonotype has a handful of counts. V is TRBV6-1 and J is TRBJ2-1, with D maybe TRBD2 (6 bases). Trimming removed 7 bases at V and 3 bases at J, with 10 bases between. The CDR3 is made up of 13 amino acids. Looked up from germline, CDR1 is MNHNS and CDR2 is SASEGT. CDR3: CASTHGGYNEQFF. In DNA, the CDR3 is TGTGCCAGCACTCACGGGGGCTACAATGAGCAGTTCTTC.

The V call is TRBV12-3 or TRBV12-4, the J call TRBJ2-1, with a weak D call TRBD2 (6 bases). The ends were cut back, 5 bases at V and 4 bases at J, with 15 bases in the middle. This CDR3 spans 15 amino acids. Here the CDR3 DNA reads TGTGCCAGCAGTATTGGGGGGTTTCGGTACAATGAGCAGTTCTTC. It codes for CASSIGGFRYNEQFF.

The J gene is TRBJ1-1, the V gene TRBV18; D not certain. Germline values: CDR1 KGHSH, CDR2 LQKENI. With 6 bases removed from V and 11 bases from J, the gap between germline ends came to 16 bases. The CDR3 totals 12 residues. The CDR3 region is CASSQTLPGAFF. The CDR3 DNA sequence: TGTGCCAGCTCGCAGACTCTTCCGGGGGCTTTCTTT.

This clonotype was observed at least ten times. The V and J genes are TRBV7-2 and TRBJ2-5, with 11 bases that match TRBD2. In germline, CDR1 is SGHTA, CDR2 FQGNSA. CDR3 length: 15 residues. Trimming removed 5 bases from V and 5 bases from J; junction bases left unmatched: 7. CDR3 coding DNA: TGTGCCAGCAGCCTGACTAGCGGGAATTGGGAGACCCAGTACTTC. It is translated as CASSLTSGNWETQYF.

This clonotype has just a few counts. The genes are TRBV5-6 and TRBJ2-1, with TRBD2 matching over 11 bases. The CDR3 covers 17 residues. CDR1 is SGHDT, CDR2 YYEEEE, per germline. J gave up 9 bases and V 2 bases, and 13 bases lay outside the gene matches. This CDR3 reads CASSFSRPLAGVPEQFF. Here the CDR3 DNA reads TGTGCCAGCAGCTTTTCTCGCCCACTAGCGGGAGTTCCTGAGCAGTTCTTC.

For this clonotype: One end of the junction does not line up with germline, which may come from a read error. The V call is TRBV7-9, the J call TRBJ2-7; 7 nucleotides align to TRBD1. The CDR3 totals 11 residues. Germline CDR1 and CDR2: SEHNR and FQNEAQ (reference sequence). The CDR3 sequence: CASSLWDSTIF. DNA for the CDR3: TGTGCCAGCAGCTTGTGGGACAGTACTATCTTC.